The clone carrying this T cell receptor beta chain has only a few counts. The CDR3 consists of 14 residues. V trimming: 5 bases; J trimming: 2 bases; junction bases outside the gene matches: 5. CDR1 is MNHEY and CDR2 is SVGAGI in the germline V gene. Combining a sample-barcoded 5' primer with a J-beta primer mix, a second PCR ran for about 7 to 11 cycles. TCRdb re-analysed the 5' RACE reads in MiXCR, keeping a single row per CDR3 protein. The profile shows around 520,000 distinct CDR3 sequences, about 27% of them singletons. This record comes from a study of blood T cells in healthy people across ages. These data also featured in a second study, about T cells of mothers and their children. According to that study: Across the analysis, no persistent microchimeric T cell clones were detected.

The source is a boy younger than 10 in good health. V and J are TRBV6-5 and TRBJ2-7; 8 positions agree with TRBD2. The sequenced material came from blood. The CDR3 sequence: CASSITSGPYEQYF. CDR3 coding DNA: TGTGCCAGCAGTATCACTAGCGGCCCCTACGAGCAGTACTTC.